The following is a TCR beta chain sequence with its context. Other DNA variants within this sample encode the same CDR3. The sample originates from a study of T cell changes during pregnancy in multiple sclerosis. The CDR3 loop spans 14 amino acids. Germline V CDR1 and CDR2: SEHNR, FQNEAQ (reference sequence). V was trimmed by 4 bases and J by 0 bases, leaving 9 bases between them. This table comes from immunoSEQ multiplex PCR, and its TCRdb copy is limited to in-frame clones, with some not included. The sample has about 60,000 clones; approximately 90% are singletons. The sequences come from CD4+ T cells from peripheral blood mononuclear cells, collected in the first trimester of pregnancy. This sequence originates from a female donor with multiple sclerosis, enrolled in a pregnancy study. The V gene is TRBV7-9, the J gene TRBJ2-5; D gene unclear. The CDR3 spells CASSSGQYQETQYF. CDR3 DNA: TGTGCCAGCAGCTCTGGCCAGTACCAAGAGACCCAGTACTTC.